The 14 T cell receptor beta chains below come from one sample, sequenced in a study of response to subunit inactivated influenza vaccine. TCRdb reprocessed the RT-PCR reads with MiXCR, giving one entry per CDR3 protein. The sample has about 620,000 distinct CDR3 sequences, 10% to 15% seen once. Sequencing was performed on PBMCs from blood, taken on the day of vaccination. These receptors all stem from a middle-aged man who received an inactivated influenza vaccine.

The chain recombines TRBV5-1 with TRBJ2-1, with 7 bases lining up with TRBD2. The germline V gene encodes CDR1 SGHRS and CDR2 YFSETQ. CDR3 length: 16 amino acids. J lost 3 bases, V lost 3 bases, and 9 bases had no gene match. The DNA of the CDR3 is TGCGCCAGCAGCTCGGCCCACCTAGCGGTCTACAATGAGCAGTTCTTC. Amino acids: CASSSAHLAVYNEQFF.

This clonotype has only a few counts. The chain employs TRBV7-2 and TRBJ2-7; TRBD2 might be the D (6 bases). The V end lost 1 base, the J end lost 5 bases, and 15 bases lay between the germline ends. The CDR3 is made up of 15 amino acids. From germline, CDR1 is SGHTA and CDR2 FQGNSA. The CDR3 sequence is CASSLEGTPRDEQYF. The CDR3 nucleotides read TGTGCCAGCAGCTTAGAAGGGACTCCGCGGGACGAGCAGTACTTC. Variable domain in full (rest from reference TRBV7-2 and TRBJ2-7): GAGVSQSPSNKVTEKGKDVELRCDPISGHTALYWYRQSLGQGLEFLIYFQGNSAPDKSGLPSDRFSAERTGGSVSTLTIQRTQQEDSAVYLCASSLEGTPRDEQYFGPGTRLTVT.

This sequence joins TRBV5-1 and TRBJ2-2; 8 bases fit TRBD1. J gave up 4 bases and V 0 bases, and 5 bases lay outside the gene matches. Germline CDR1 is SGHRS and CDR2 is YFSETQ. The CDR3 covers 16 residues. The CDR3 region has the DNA TGCGCCAGCAGCTTGGGGGGGACAGGTGCCACCGGGGAGCTGTTTTTT. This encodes CASSLGGTGATGELFF. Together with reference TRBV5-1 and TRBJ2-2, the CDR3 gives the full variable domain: KAGVTQTPRYLIKTRGQQVTLSCSPISGHRSVSWYQQTPGQGLQFLFEYFSETQRNKGNFPGRFSGRQFSNSRSEMNVSTLELGDSALYLCASSLGGTGATGELFFGEGSRLTVL.

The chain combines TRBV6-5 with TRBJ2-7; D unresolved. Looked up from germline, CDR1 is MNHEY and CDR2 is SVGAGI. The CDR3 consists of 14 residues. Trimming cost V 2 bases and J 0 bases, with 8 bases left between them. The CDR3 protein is CASSYRSSSYEQYF. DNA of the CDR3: TGTGCCAGCAGTTACCGTTCGAGCTCCTACGAGCAGTACTTC.

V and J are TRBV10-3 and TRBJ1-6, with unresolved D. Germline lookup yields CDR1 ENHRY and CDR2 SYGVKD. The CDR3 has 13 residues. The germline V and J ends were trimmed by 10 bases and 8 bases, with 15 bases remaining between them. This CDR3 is CANPRVGDSPLHF. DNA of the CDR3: TGTGCCAACCCGAGGGTCGGGGATTCACCCCTCCACTTT.

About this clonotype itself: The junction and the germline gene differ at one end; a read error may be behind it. The CDR3 protein is CCARDESGVLAKNIQYF. The CDR3 region has the DNA TGCTGTGCTAGAGATGAATCAGGAGTTCTAGCCAAAAACATTCAGTACTTC. The rearrangement links TRBV20-1 to TRBJ2-4; D is ambiguous. This CDR3 comprises 17 residues. Germline V gene lookup returns CDR1 DFQATT and CDR2 SNEGSKA (reference sequence).

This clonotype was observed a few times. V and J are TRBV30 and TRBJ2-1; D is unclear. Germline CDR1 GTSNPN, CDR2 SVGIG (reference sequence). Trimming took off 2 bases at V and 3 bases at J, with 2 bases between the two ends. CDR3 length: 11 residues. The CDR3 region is CAWSHYNEQFF. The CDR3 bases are TGTGCCTGGAGTCACTACAATGAGCAGTTCTTC.

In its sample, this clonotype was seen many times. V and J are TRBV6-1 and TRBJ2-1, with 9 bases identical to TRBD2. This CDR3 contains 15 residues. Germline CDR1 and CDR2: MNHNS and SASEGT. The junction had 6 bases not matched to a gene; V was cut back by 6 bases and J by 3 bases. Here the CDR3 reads CASRKERGDYNEQFF. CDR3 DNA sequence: TGTGCCAGCAGAAAAGAGCGGGGGGACTACAATGAGCAGTTCTTC.

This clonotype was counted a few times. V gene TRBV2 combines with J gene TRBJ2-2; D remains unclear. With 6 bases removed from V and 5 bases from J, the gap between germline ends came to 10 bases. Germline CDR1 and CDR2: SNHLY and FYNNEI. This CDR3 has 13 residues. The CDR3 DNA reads TGTGCCAGCAGGATGTCCCTGACCGGGGAGCTGTTTTTT. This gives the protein CASRMSLTGELFF. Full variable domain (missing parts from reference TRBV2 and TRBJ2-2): EPEVTQTPSHQVTQMGQEVILRCVPISNHLYFYWYRQILGQKVEFLVSFYNNEISEKSEIFDDQFSVERPDGSNFTLKIRSTKLEDSAMYFCASRMSLTGELFFGEGSRLTVL.

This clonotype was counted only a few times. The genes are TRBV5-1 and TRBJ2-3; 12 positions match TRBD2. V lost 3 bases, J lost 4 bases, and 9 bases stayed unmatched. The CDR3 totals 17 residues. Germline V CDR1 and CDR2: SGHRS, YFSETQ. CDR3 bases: TGCGCCAGCAGCTCCGGACTAGCGGGGCTTAACGCAGATACGCAGTATTTT. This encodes CASSSGLAGLNADTQYF.

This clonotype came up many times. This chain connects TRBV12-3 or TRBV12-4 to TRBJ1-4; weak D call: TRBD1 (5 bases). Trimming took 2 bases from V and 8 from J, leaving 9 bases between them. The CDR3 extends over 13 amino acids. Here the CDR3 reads CASSLRQNEKLFF. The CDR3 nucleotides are TGTGCCAGCAGTTTAAGACAGAACGAAAAACTGTTTTTT.

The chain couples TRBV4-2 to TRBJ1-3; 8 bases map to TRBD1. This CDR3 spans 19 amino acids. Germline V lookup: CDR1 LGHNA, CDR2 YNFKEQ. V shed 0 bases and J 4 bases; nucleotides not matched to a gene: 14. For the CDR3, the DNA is TGTGCCAGCAGCCAAGAAACCCGGACAGGGTTTTCTTCCGGAAACACCATATATTTT. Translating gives CASSQETRTGFSSGNTIYF.

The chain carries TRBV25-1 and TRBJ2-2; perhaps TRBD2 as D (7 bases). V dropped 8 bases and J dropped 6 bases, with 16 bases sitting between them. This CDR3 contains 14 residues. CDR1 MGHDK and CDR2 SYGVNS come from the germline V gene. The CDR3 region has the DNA TGTGCCAGCGGGTCAATGGGGGGGCCCGGGGAGCTGTTTTTT. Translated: CASGSMGGPGELFF.

The chain's CDR3 is CASNAQPGTQYF. In DNA form, the CDR3 reads TGTGCCAGCAACGCTCAACCGGGGACCCAGTACTTC. V gene TRBV7-2 combines with J gene TRBJ2-5; D not certain. V lost 7 bases and J lost 7, with 13 bases in between. CDR1 and CDR2 (germline): SGHTA, FQGNSA. The CDR3 contains 12 residues.